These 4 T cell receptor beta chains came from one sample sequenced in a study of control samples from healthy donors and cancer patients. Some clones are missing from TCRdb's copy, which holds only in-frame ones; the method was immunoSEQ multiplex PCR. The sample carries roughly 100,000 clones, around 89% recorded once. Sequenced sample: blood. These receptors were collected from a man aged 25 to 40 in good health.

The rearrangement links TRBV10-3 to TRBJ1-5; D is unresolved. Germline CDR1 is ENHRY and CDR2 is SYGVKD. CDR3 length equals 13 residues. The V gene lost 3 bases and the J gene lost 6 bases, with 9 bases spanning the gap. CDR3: CAISDGERQPQHF. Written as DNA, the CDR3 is TGTGCCATCAGTGACGGGGAGCGTCAGCCCCAGCATTTT.

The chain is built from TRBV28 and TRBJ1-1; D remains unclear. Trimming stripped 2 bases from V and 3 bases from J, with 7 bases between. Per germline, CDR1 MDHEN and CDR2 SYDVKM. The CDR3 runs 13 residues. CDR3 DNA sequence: TGTGCCAGCAGTTTAAATCCTGACACTGAAGCTTTCTTT. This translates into CASSLNPDTEAFF. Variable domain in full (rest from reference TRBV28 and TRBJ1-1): DVKVTQSSRYLVKRTGEKVFLECVQDMDHENMFWYRQDPGLGLRLIYFSYDVKMKEKGDIPEGYSVSREKKERFSLILESASTNQTSMYLCASSLNPDTEAFFGQGTRLTVV.

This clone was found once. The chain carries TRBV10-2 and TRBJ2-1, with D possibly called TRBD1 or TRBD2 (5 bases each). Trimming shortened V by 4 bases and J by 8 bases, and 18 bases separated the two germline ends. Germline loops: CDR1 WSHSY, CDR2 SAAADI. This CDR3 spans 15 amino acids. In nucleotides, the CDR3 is TGCGCCAGCAGTGCTAGCAGGGTCAGGTTAGATGAGCAGTTCTTC. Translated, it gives CASSASRVRLDEQFF.

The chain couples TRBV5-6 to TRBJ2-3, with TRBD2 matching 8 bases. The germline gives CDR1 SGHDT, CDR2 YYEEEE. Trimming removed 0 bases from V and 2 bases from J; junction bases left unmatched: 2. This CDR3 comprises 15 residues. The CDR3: CASSLGTSYTDTQYF. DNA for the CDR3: TGTGCCAGCAGCTTGGGGACTAGCTACACAGATACGCAGTATTTT. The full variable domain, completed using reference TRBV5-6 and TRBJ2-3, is DAGVTQSPTHLIKTRGQQVTLRCSPKSGHDTVSWYQQALGQGPQFIFQYYEEEERQRGNFPDRFSGHQFPNYSSELNVNALLLGDSALYLCASSLGTSYTDTQYFGPGTRLTVL.